This is a list of T cell receptor beta chains from one sample in a study of blood T cell repertoires in COVID-19. Sequencing used immunoSEQ multiplex PCR; TCRdb keeps in-frame clones, though not all of them. The repertoire includes around 330,000 clones, more than 70% of them detected once, and roughly 1.7% sits in the top ten. Sequencing was done on a sample of peripheral blood. The receptors shown here come from a woman aged 25-40 years with COVID-19, enrolled during active disease. The CDR3 runs from the conserved cysteine through the conserved F or W. Fields, in order: CDR3 DNA, CDR3 protein, J gene, V gene, clone size, D gene. D genes are given only for firm matches. Not every row has a clone size; where given, it reads once, few, many or a size class.

cdr3_nt: TGTGCTAGTGCCCTTGGCGGGGGTGGCTACACCTTC
cdr3_aa: CASALGGGGYTF
j_call: TRBJ1-2
v_call: TRBV12-5
clone_size: NA
d_call: NA

cdr3_nt: TGCAGCGTTGAAGTCAGGGGGGTATCTGGGGCCAACGTCCTGACTTTC
cdr3_aa: CSVEVRGVSGANVLTF
j_call: TRBJ2-6
v_call: TRBV29-1
clone_size: NA
d_call: NA

cdr3_nt: TGTGCCAGCAGCCTCCAGGAAAAACTGTTTTTT
cdr3_aa: CASSLQEKLFF
j_call: TRBJ1-4
v_call: TRBV7-6
clone_size: NA
d_call: NA

cdr3_nt: TGCGCCAGCAGCTTGGGGGACACCGCGGCCTACAATGAGCAGTTCTTC
cdr3_aa: CASSLGDTAAYNEQFF
j_call: TRBJ2-1
v_call: TRBV5-1
clone_size: NA
d_call: NA

cdr3_nt: TGTGCCAGCAGCTCCGTGGGCAATTCACCCCTCCACTTT
cdr3_aa: CASSSVGNSPLHF
j_call: TRBJ1-6
v_call: TRBV11-3
clone_size: NA
d_call: NA

cdr3_nt: TGTGCCAGCAGCTTAGAGACAGGGAACAATGGCTACACCTTC
cdr3_aa: CASSLETGNNGYTF
j_call: TRBJ1-2
v_call: TRBV9
clone_size: NA
d_call: TRBD1

cdr3_nt: TGTGCCAGCAGCTCCCGGGGATCTCGGACTGGTATTTCCTTCTTT
cdr3_aa: CASSSRGSRTGISFF
j_call: TRBJ1-1
v_call: TRBV5-4
clone_size: NA
d_call: NA

cdr3_nt: TGTGCCAGCAGCAAAGGGACAGGGGAGTTAGCTAATGAAAAACTGTTTTTT
cdr3_aa: CASSKGTGELANEKLFF
j_call: TRBJ1-4
v_call: TRBV9
clone_size: few
d_call: TRBD1

cdr3_nt: TGTGCCAGCAGACATCTCCCAGAGCCCCAGCATTTT
cdr3_aa: CASRHLPEPQHF
j_call: TRBJ1-5
v_call: TRBV28
clone_size: NA
d_call: NA

cdr3_nt: TGTGCCAGCAGTTCCTCCAGACAGGGTCGTCTCACTGAAGCTTTCTTT
cdr3_aa: CASSSSRQGRLTEAFF
j_call: TRBJ1-1
v_call: TRBV6-2/TRBV6-3
clone_size: NA
d_call: TRBD1

cdr3_nt: TGTGCCAGCATGGTAGGGGGAACTAATGAAAAACTGTTTTTT
cdr3_aa: CASMVGGTNEKLFF
j_call: TRBJ1-4
v_call: TRBV6-5
clone_size: NA
d_call: NA

cdr3_nt: TGTGCCAGTAGTATCGGGACTAGCGTCACCGGGGAGCTGTTTTTT
cdr3_aa: CASSIGTSVTGELFF
j_call: TRBJ2-2
v_call: TRBV19
clone_size: NA
d_call: TRBD2

cdr3_nt: TGTGCCAGCAGTTACTCACCGCCTCGGAGGGGCTACACCTTC
cdr3_aa: CASSYSPPRRGYTF
j_call: TRBJ1-2
v_call: TRBV6-5
clone_size: NA
d_call: NA

cdr3_nt: TGTGCCAGCAGCCAAGATAAAGGGTCTAGCGGGGGCCACCACGGGACCCAGTACTTC
cdr3_aa: CASSQDKGSSGGHHGTQYF
j_call: TRBJ2-5
v_call: TRBV3-1/TRBV3-2
clone_size: NA
d_call: TRBD2

cdr3_nt: TGTGCCAGCAGCTGGGGACAGGCCCGGGGCACTGAAGCTTTCTTT
cdr3_aa: CASSWGQARGTEAFF
j_call: TRBJ1-1
v_call: TRBV5-8
clone_size: NA
d_call: TRBD1

cdr3_nt: TGTGCCAGCAGGACAGGGGACAGCATTGAGCAGTTCTTC
cdr3_aa: CASRTGDSIEQFF
j_call: TRBJ2-1
v_call: TRBV2
clone_size: once
d_call: TRBD1

cdr3_nt: TGTGCCAGTAGTATAGGCAGGGGATATTCACCCCTCCACTTT
cdr3_aa: CASSIGRGYSPLHF
j_call: TRBJ1-6
v_call: TRBV19
clone_size: once
d_call: NA

cdr3_nt: TGTGCCAGCACCCAACAGGGAGTGGCGGGGACTGAAGCTTTCTTT
cdr3_aa: CASTQQGVAGTEAFF
j_call: TRBJ1-1
v_call: TRBV3-1/TRBV3-2
clone_size: NA
d_call: NA

cdr3_nt: TGTGCCAGCAGCTTGCGCGGGGGCCGGTGGAATTCACCCCTCCACTTT
cdr3_aa: CASSLRGGRWNSPLHF
j_call: TRBJ1-6
v_call: TRBV5-6
clone_size: NA
d_call: NA

cdr3_nt: TGTGCCAGCAGCCGCGACAGGGCAGGGGGCACTGAAGCTTTCTTT
cdr3_aa: CASSRDRAGGTEAFF
j_call: TRBJ1-1
v_call: TRBV7-8
clone_size: NA
d_call: TRBD1

cdr3_nt: TGTGCCAGCAGCCAAGCTCGCCAGGGGGTTCAGCCCCAGCATTTT
cdr3_aa: CASSQARQGVQPQHF
j_call: TRBJ1-5
v_call: TRBV3-1/TRBV3-2
clone_size: NA
d_call: TRBD1

cdr3_nt: TGTGCCAGCAGCCTCTTAAGACAGTCCACAGATACGCAGTATTTT
cdr3_aa: CASSLLRQSTDTQYF
j_call: TRBJ2-3
v_call: TRBV27
clone_size: once
d_call: NA

cdr3_nt: TGTGCCACCAGCGGTACAGGGGTTTTTGAGCAGTTCTTC
cdr3_aa: CATSGTGVFEQFF
j_call: TRBJ2-1
v_call: TRBV15
clone_size: NA
d_call: TRBD1

cdr3_nt: TGTGCCAGTAGTATGGGAGGGAATAACGGACAAGAGACCCAGTACTTC
cdr3_aa: CASSMGGNNGQETQYF
j_call: TRBJ2-5
v_call: TRBV19
clone_size: once
d_call: TRBD2

cdr3_nt: TGTGCCATCAGTAGGGACACTAACACTGAAGCTTTCTTT
cdr3_aa: CAISRDTNTEAFF
j_call: TRBJ1-1
v_call: TRBV10-3
clone_size: NA
d_call: NA

cdr3_nt: TGCAGCGTTGCGACTAGCGTCCATTGGGAGCAGTTCTTC
cdr3_aa: CSVATSVHWEQFF
j_call: TRBJ2-1
v_call: TRBV29-1
clone_size: NA
d_call: TRBD2